A single sample is the source of the 17 T cell receptor beta chains below, sequenced in a study of CD8+ T cells in alopecia areata. Sequencing relied on a cDNA template that was reverse transcribed from extracted RNA. Using immunoSEQ multiplex PCR, the repertoire was profiled, and TCRdb retains in-frame clones only, with some absent. The sample contains under 30,000 clones, about 47% of which appear only once. Sequenced sample: NKG2D-high CD8+ T cells sorted from blood. These TCRs come from a human donor with alopecia areata.

This chain joins TRBV28 and TRBJ1-1, with D unresolved. This CDR3 contains 12 residues. Looked up from germline, CDR1 is MDHEN and CDR2 is SYDVKM. V was pared by 6 bases and J by 6 bases, with 11 bases between. The CDR3 DNA reads as TGTGCCAGCAGGGGCGTGGTCCCTGAAGCTTTCTTT. It translates to CASRGVVPEAFF.

This sequence joins TRBV4-1 and TRBJ1-1; 9 bases map to TRBD1. This CDR3 is built from 15 residues. J was trimmed by 4 bases and V by 1 base; bases with no gene match: 4. CDR1 and CDR2 from the germline V gene are MGHRA and YSYEKL. The DNA for the CDR3 is TGCGCCAGCAGCCAAGTTCAGGACAGGGGCACTGAAGCTTTCTTT. Its protein product is CASSQVQDRGTEAFF.

This chain connects TRBV7-2 to TRBJ2-1; 7 bases are shared with TRBD2. This CDR3 has 18 amino acids. V lost 0 bases and J lost 5; bases outside the gene matches: 13. Germline CDR1 SGHTA, CDR2 FQGNSA. The CDR3 region is CASSLAPSLAEIHNEQFF. In DNA, the CDR3 is TGTGCCAGCAGCTTAGCGCCCAGTCTAGCGGAGATCCACAATGAGCAGTTCTTC.

J is TRBJ2-3 and V is TRBV27; 10 bases align to TRBD2. The germline gives CDR1 MNHEY, CDR2 SMNVEV (reference sequence). J was trimmed by 6 bases and V by 5 bases; bases with no gene match: 8. There are 15 residues in the CDR3. The CDR3 bases are TGTGCCAGCAGTCCTCTAGCGGGAGTATTTGATACGCAGTATTTT. Protein: CASSPLAGVFDTQYF.

This clone was seen a handful of times. The chain joins TRBV19 to TRBJ2-1, with 11 bases that match TRBD2. CDR1 LNHDA and CDR2 SQIVND come from the germline V gene (reference sequence). This CDR3 is built from 15 residues. V was pared by 3 bases and J by 3 bases, with 1 base of the junction left unmatched. The CDR3 nucleotides read TGTGCCAGTAGTATGACTAGCGGGAACTACAATGAGCAGTTCTTC. Protein product: CASSMTSGNYNEQFF.

The chain links TRBV19 to TRBJ1-5, with D uncertain. Trimming took 4 bases from V and 10 from J, leaving 26 bases between them. The CDR3 contains 17 residues. Germline CDR1 is LNHDA and CDR2 is SQIVND (reference sequence). CDR3 nucleotides: TGTGCCAGTAGTACTGCGATCAACAGTGGGCGGATGGGCCCCCAGCATTTT. Its protein product is CASSTAINSGRMGPQHF.

This rearrangement joins TRBV27 to TRBJ2-1; 8 nucleotides align to TRBD2. The CDR3 sequence is 15 residues long. Unmatched junction bases numbered 4, after V lost 2 bases and J lost 4 bases. Germline CDR1 and CDR2: MNHEY and SMNVEV (reference sequence). Here the CDR3 DNA reads TGTGCCAGCAGTTTACCTGGGACTAGGTACAATGAGCAGTTCTTC. This sequence encodes CASSLPGTRYNEQFF.

This clone occurred a few times. The J gene is TRBJ2-1, the V gene TRBV6-6, with 10 bases fitting TRBD2. The CDR3 covers 14 residues. The germline V gene encodes CDR1 MNHNY and CDR2 SVGAGI (reference sequence). J lost 6 bases, V lost 7 bases, and 6 bases had no gene match. In DNA, the CDR3 is TGTGCCAGCAACAGGGCTAGCGGGGGCAATGAGCAGTTCTTC. Its protein is CASNRASGGNEQFF.

There are a few counts of this clone. The chain combines TRBV18 with TRBJ2-1; 10 bases map to TRBD2. The CDR3 is 13 residues long. CDR1 and CDR2 from the germline V gene are KGHSH and LQKENI. The V gene end was trimmed by 3 bases and the J gene end by 10 bases; junction bases not matched to a gene: 3. The CDR3 DNA sequence: TGTGCCAGCTCACCGATACTAGCGGGAGAGCAGTTCTTC. Translated, it gives CASSPILAGEQFF.

V usage is TRBV5-4 and J usage is TRBJ1-1; 7 bases are shared with TRBD1. The germline V gene encodes CDR1 SGHNT and CDR2 YYREEE (reference sequence). The CDR3 extends over 15 amino acids. With 0 bases clipped from V and 0 bases from J, the junction kept 2 bases outside the gene matches. CDR3 in DNA: TGTGCCAGCAGCTTGGGACAGGGCCTGAACACTGAAGCTTTCTTT. This sequence encodes CASSLGQGLNTEAFF.

This clone was seen more than once but under ten times. The rearrangement joins TRBV27 to TRBJ2-1; the match to TRBD2 covers 10 bases. This CDR3 spans 15 amino acids. Germline lookup yields CDR1 MNHEY and CDR2 SMNVEV (reference sequence). The V and J ends lost 3 bases and 2 bases, in that order; junction bases with no gene match: 1. In DNA, the CDR3 is TGTGCCAGCAGTTTCGGACTAGCGGCCTACAATGAGCAGTTCTTC. Translation gives CASSFGLAAYNEQFF.

The chain links TRBV10-2 to TRBJ2-6; D unclear. Germline assignment: CDR1 WSHSY and CDR2 SAAADI. The CDR3 runs to 16 residues. V lost 6 bases and J lost 0, with 12 bases in between. Written as DNA, the CDR3 is TGCGCCAGCAGGAACCCTCGACCCTCTGGGGCCAACGTCCTGACTTTC. Amino acid sequence: CASRNPRPSGANVLTF.

This chain joins TRBV27 and TRBJ2-7; 11 bases agree with TRBD2. Germline V gene sequence: CDR1 MNHEY, CDR2 SMNVEV (reference sequence). V was clipped by 9 bases and J by 5 bases; unmatched bases: 12. CDR3 length: 15 amino acids. CDR3 sequence: CASHLTSGNINEQYF. CDR3 sequence (DNA): TGTGCCAGTCACCTGACTAGCGGGAATATAAACGAGCAGTACTTC.

The CDR3: CASTNERGRHTEAFF. CDR3 sequence (DNA): TGTGCCAGCACCAATGAGAGGGGGCGGCACACTGAAGCTTTCTTT. This chain uses TRBV7-9 with TRBJ1-1; 7 positions match TRBD1. Losses at the gene ends were 7 bases for V and 3 bases for J; bases not matched to a gene: 11. Germline loops: CDR1 SEHNR, CDR2 FQNEAQ (reference sequence). The CDR3 loop spans 15 amino acids.

This clone was seen only once. V is TRBV13 and J is TRBJ1-1; no clear D. The CDR3 covers 11 residues. Germline V gene data show CDR1 as PRHDT and CDR2 as FYEKMQ (reference sequence). V lost 5 bases and J 10 bases, leaving 11 bases between the germline ends. The CDR3 spells CASSPNGGAFF. CDR3 DNA: TGTGCCAGCAGCCCGAACGGTGGAGCTTTCTTT. The full variable domain, its missing parts supplied by reference TRBV13 and TRBJ1-1, is AAGVIQSPRHLIKEKRETATLKCYPIPRHDTVYWYQQGPGQDPQFLISFYEKMQSDKGSIPDRFSAQQFSDYHSELNMSSLELGDSALYFCASSPNGGAFFGQGTRLTVV.

The chain has TRBV28 and TRBJ2-7, with no clear D. The ends were cut back, 5 bases at V and 3 bases at J, with 5 bases in the middle. The CDR3 sequence is 11 residues long. CDR1 is MDHEN, CDR2 SYDVKM, per germline. CDR3 protein: CASSRYYEQYF. The CDR3 nucleotides are TGTGCCAGCAGTCGATACTACGAGCAGTACTTC.

This chain connects TRBV12-5 to TRBJ1-1; D may be TRBD1 (6 bases). CDR3 length equals 15 residues. V was trimmed by 6 bases and J by 2 bases, leaving 16 bases between them. CDR1 and CDR2 from the germline V gene are LGHNT and FRNRAP. The CDR3 loop is CASGEEDSLNTEAFF. The CDR3 coding sequence is TGTGCTAGTGGGGAAGAGGACAGCCTCAACACTGAAGCTTTCTTT.